These 3 T cell receptor beta chains share one sample of origin, sequenced in a study of blood T cell repertoires in COVID-19. TCRdb keeps only in-frame clones here, not all; method: immunoSEQ multiplex PCR. This table has approximately 170,000 clones, around four fifths appearing once. The specimen was peripheral blood. The receptors shown here come from a woman aged 80 or over with COVID-19, enrolled during active disease.

The J gene is TRBJ1-4, the V gene TRBV19; a weak D match, TRBD1 (5 bases). Trimming removed 6 bases at V and 8 bases at J, with 10 bases between. Germline CDR1 LNHDA, CDR2 SQIVND (reference sequence). The length of the CDR3 is 12 residues. Here the CDR3 DNA reads TGTGCCAGTAGCCTGGGGCCGGAAAAACTGTTTTTT. Translation: CASSLGPEKLFF.

V gene TRBV3-1 (or the pseudogene TRBV3-2) combines with J gene TRBJ2-3; D possibly corresponds to TRBD2 (6 bases). V gave up 4 bases and J gave up 2 bases, with 10 bases separating them. In germline, CDR1 is LGHDT, CDR2 YNNKEL (reference sequence). This CDR3 comprises 14 residues. The CDR3 is CASSRGDSTDTQYF. As DNA, the CDR3 is TGTGCCAGCAGCCGGGGGGATTCCACAGATACGCAGTATTTT.

The rearrangement links TRBV5-1 to TRBJ2-7; D possibly corresponds to TRBD2 (6 bases). The germline gives CDR1 SGHRS, CDR2 YFSETQ. The CDR3 spans 16 residues. With 5 bases removed from V and 2 bases from J, the gap between germline ends came to 20 bases. The CDR3 reads CASRRQTRGGTYEQYF. In nucleotides, the CDR3 is TGCGCCAGCAGGCGGCAAACTAGGGGAGGCACCTACGAGCAGTACTTC.